This entry lists 10 T cell receptor beta chains sequenced from one sample in a study of T-cell reconstitution after alpha-beta-depleted transplantation in children. Unique molecular identifiers tagged the TCRbeta library. Each CDR3 protein is one row after TCRdb ran MiXCR on the PCR reads. The sample shows approximately 350,000 distinct CDR3 sequences, approximately 10% of them seen only once. The specimen comprised PBMCs from the stem cell graft donor, sampled from the stem cell graft. The origin of the receptors is a human donor who donated a stem cell graft to a child with acute lymphoblastic leukemia.

The genes are TRBV5-1 and TRBJ2-3, with TRBD2 matching 12 bases. Germline loops: CDR1 SGHRS, CDR2 YFSETQ. Unmatched junction bases numbered 5, after V lost 1 base and J lost 2 bases. The CDR3 totals 17 residues. This CDR3 is CASSLRGLAGNTDTQYF. CDR3 sequence (DNA): TGCGCCAGCAGCTTGCGAGGACTAGCGGGAAACACAGATACGCAGTATTTT.

This clonotype was recorded many times. The rearrangement joins TRBV2 to TRBJ2-2; D not certain. The CDR3 length is 15 residues. CDR1 SNHLY and CDR2 FYNNEI come from the germline V gene. V lost 3 bases and J lost 4, with 12 bases in between. The CDR3 is CASSDLRQITGELFF. As DNA, the CDR3 is TGTGCCAGCAGTGACCTGAGGCAGATCACCGGGGAGCTGTTTTTT.

This clonotype was seen a few times. The gene calls are TRBV20-1 and TRBJ2-1, with unresolved D. Per germline, CDR1 DFQATT and CDR2 SNEGSKA (reference sequence). V was shortened by 3 bases and J by 2 bases, with 11 bases between the two germline ends. The CDR3 sequence is 14 residues long. CDR3 region: CSASLSQPYNEQFF. In DNA, the CDR3 is TGCAGTGCTAGTCTTAGCCAACCCTACAATGAGCAGTTCTTC.

This clonotype was detected only a few times. This chain joins TRBV24-1 and TRBJ2-2; D gene ambiguous. V was clipped by 5 bases and J by 3 bases, with 9 bases between them. Germline V gene sequence: CDR1 KGHDR, CDR2 SFDVKD. The CDR3 covers 14 residues. CDR3 bases: TGTGCCACCAGTGGGGTGGTCGACACCGGGGAGCTGTTTTTT. Protein: CATSGVVDTGELFF.

The sample holds a few counts of this clonotype. V and J are TRBV20-1 and TRBJ2-7; D may correspond to TRBD1 or TRBD2 (5 bases each). Trimming took off 5 bases at V and 0 bases at J, with 29 bases between the two ends. Germline V gene sequence: CDR1 DFQATT, CDR2 SNEGSKA (reference sequence). This CDR3 has 19 residues. The CDR3 is CSAEKVRDAGSLLSYEQYF. CDR3 nucleotides: TGCAGTGCTGAAAAAGTCCGGGACGCAGGCTCTTTGCTCTCCTACGAGCAGTACTTC.

This clonotype was recorded a few times. This chain links TRBV20-1 with TRBJ2-3, with TRBD2 identical over 12 bases. The CDR3 is 17 amino acids. V was clipped by 1 base and J by 5 bases; unmatched bases: 10. Per the germline V gene, CDR1 is DFQATT and CDR2 is SNEGSKA (reference sequence). The CDR3 here is CSARGLAGGPGGDTQYF. The DNA for the CDR3 is TGCAGTGCTAGAGGGCTAGCGGGAGGGCCAGGGGGAGATACGCAGTATTTT.

This clonotype was observed at least ten times. V gene TRBV4-2 combines with J gene TRBJ2-2; D ambiguous. CDR1 and CDR2 from the germline V gene are LGHNA and YNFKEQ. Trimming removed 6 bases from V and 8 bases from J, with 19 bases in between. This CDR3 spans 15 amino acids. The CDR3 region has the DNA TGTGCCAGCAGGGGCCCCATTTCCCAATTAGGGGAGCTGTTTTTT. It yields the protein CASRGPISQLGELFF.

This clonotype occurred a few times. The J gene is TRBJ2-1, the V gene TRBV4-1, with D perhaps being TRBD1 or TRBD2 (5 bases each). V lost 1 base, J lost 4 bases, and 11 bases lay in between. The CDR3 sequence is 15 residues long. Germline CDR1 reads MGHRA; CDR2 reads YSYEKL. In DNA, the CDR3 is TGCGCCAGCAGCCAAGGGGGGATAGGGTACAATGAGCAGTTCTTC. Encoded protein: CASSQGGIGYNEQFF.

Ten or more counts support this clonotype. V and J are TRBV11-1 and TRBJ2-7; D may be TRBD2 (6 bases). The CDR3 totals 14 residues. V dropped 4 bases and J dropped 2 bases, with 12 bases sitting between them. Germline V gene sequence: CDR1 SGHAT, CDR2 FQDESV (reference sequence). The chain's CDR3 is CASSSRGVTYEQYF. In nucleotides, the CDR3 is TGTGCCAGCAGCTCCCGCGGGGTAACCTACGAGCAGTACTTC.

This clonotype was recorded a few times. The chain carries TRBV7-2 and TRBJ1-1, with no clear D. V lost 6 bases to trimming and J lost 5 bases, with 13 bases between them. CDR1 and CDR2 from the germline V gene are SGHTA and FQGNSA. CDR3 length: 13 residues. CDR3 loop: CASRLSTRTEAFF. DNA for the CDR3: TGTGCCAGCAGACTTTCCACCAGAACTGAAGCTTTCTTT. Looking up the rest from reference TRBV7-2 and TRBJ1-1 gives the full variable domain: GAGVSQSPSNKVTEKGKDVELRCDPISGHTALYWYRQSLGQGLEFLIYFQGNSAPDKSGLPSDRFSAERTGGSVSTLTIQRTQQEDSAVYLCASRLSTRTEAFFGQGTRLTVV.